A selection of T cell receptor beta chains follows, all from one sample in a study of T cell repertoires in cytomegalovirus infection. TCRdb re-called the reads through MiXCR, storing one row per CDR3 protein. This sample yields about 350,000 distinct CDR3 sequences, of which 34% are seen a single time; roughly 13% belongs to the top ten. The antigens of these receptors remain unknown. The starting material was cultured PBMCs, obtained from culture after CMV antigen stimulation. The source of these receptors is a human donor in good health (CMV status not recorded). Some clones in this sample may be carry-over from other donors' samples. Both conserved end residues are part of each CDR3. The order of the fields is D gene, V gene, J gene, clone size, CDR3 DNA, CDR3 protein. A D gene is named only where the DNA matches it firmly. Expanded clones are given a class, and other clones once, few, many or no size at all.

d_gene: .
v_gene: TRBV4-2
j_gene: TRBJ1-4
abundance: .
CDR3nt: TGTGCCAGCAGCCAAGAGGAGGGTCGTCCTAATGAAAAACTGTTTTTT
CDR3aa: CASSQEEGRPNEKLFF

d_gene: .
v_gene: TRBV6-2/TRBV6-3
j_gene: TRBJ1-1
abundance: few
CDR3nt: TGTGCCAGCAGGAGCACACGGGAGAAAGGAACGATGAACACTGAAGCTTTCTTT
CDR3aa: CASRSTREKGTMNTEAFF

d_gene: TRBD1
v_gene: TRBV6-9
j_gene: TRBJ2-3
abundance: many
CDR3nt: TGTGCCAGCAGTTACACCGGTCGACAGGGGGAGGCAGATACGCAGTATTTT
CDR3aa: CASSYTGRQGEADTQYF

d_gene: .
v_gene: TRBV19
j_gene: TRBJ1-4
abundance: few
CDR3nt: TGTGCCAGTAGTTCCTCCGACAGCGCAACTAATGAAAAACTGTTTTTT
CDR3aa: CASSSSDSATNEKLFF

d_gene: TRBD1
v_gene: TRBV4-3
j_gene: TRBJ2-6
abundance: .
CDR3nt: TGCGCCAGCAGCCGACAGGGTCTGGGTCCCCCGACTTTC
CDR3aa: CASSRQGLGPPTF

d_gene: .
v_gene: TRBV28
j_gene: TRBJ1-5
abundance: few
CDR3nt: TGTGCCAGCAGTTTTAAGGGGGATTACAATCAGCCCCAGCATTTT
CDR3aa: CASSFKGDYNQPQHF

d_gene: .
v_gene: TRBV29-1
j_gene: TRBJ1-2
abundance: .
CDR3nt: TGCAGCGGGGTGATTCATGAAGGAACTGGCTACACCTTC
CDR3aa: CSGVIHEGTGYTF

d_gene: TRBD2
v_gene: TRBV19
j_gene: TRBJ2-1
abundance: .
CDR3nt: TGTGCCAGTAGTAAAGGGAATTGGCGGGAGGACAATGAGCAGTTCTTC
CDR3aa: CASSKGNWREDNEQFF

d_gene: TRBD2
v_gene: TRBV7-6
j_gene: TRBJ2-5
abundance: .
CDR3nt: TGTGCCAGCAGCAACCGTCTAGCGGGGGGAGAGACCCAGTACTTC
CDR3aa: CASSNRLAGGETQYF

d_gene: TRBD1
v_gene: TRBV7-9
j_gene: TRBJ2-7
abundance: .
CDR3nt: TGTGCCAGCAGCCCCCCTAGGGGGCCCTACGAGCAGTACTTC
CDR3aa: CASSPPRGPYEQYF

d_gene: .
v_gene: TRBV7-9
j_gene: TRBJ1-1
abundance: .
CDR3nt: TGTGCCAGCAGCTTAGCTTGGGATTTCAACACTGAAGCTTTCTTT
CDR3aa: CASSLAWDFNTEAFF

d_gene: TRBD2
v_gene: TRBV11-2
j_gene: TRBJ2-7
abundance: .
CDR3nt: TGTGCCAGCAGCTTAAAACTAGCGGGAGGCTACGAGCAGTACTTC
CDR3aa: CASSLKLAGGYEQYF

d_gene: .
v_gene: TRBV4-1
j_gene: TRBJ2-3
abundance: .
CDR3nt: TGCGCCAGCAGCCGCACCGGCGGAGATACGCAGTATTTT
CDR3aa: CASSRTGGDTQYF